The 31 T cell receptor beta chains listed next were all sequenced from one sample in a study of blood T cell repertoires in COVID-19. Repertoires were generated with immunoSEQ multiplex PCR, while TCRdb's copy carries only in-frame clones and drops some. The sample has approximately 90,000 clones, approximately 80% seen once. The sample consisted of peripheral blood. The receptor set was obtained from a woman of 80 years or more with active or convalescent COVID-19.

The gene calls are TRBV19 and TRBJ1-1; maybe TRBD1 (5 bases). The germline gives CDR1 LNHDA, CDR2 SQIVND (reference sequence). The CDR3 covers 13 residues. V shed 3 bases and J shed 3 bases, with 8 bases lying between them. This CDR3 is CASSIRGDTEAFF. CDR3 sequence (DNA): TGTGCCAGTAGTATTCGGGGGGACACTGAAGCTTTCTTT.

The V gene is TRBV18, the J gene TRBJ2-1; 10 nucleotides align to TRBD1. The CDR3 consists of 16 residues. V lost 3 bases and J lost 2; bases outside the gene matches: 4. Germline-derived CDR1 and CDR2 are KGHSH and LQKENI. The CDR3 DNA reads TGTGCCAGCTCACCCGGGGACAGGGGCACCTACAATGAGCAGTTCTTC. It specifies CASSPGDRGTYNEQFF.

V gene TRBV7-7 combines with J gene TRBJ2-1, with D possibly TRBD2 on 7 matching bases. Trimming stripped 1 base from V and 6 bases from J, with 13 bases between. The CDR3 runs 15 residues. Germline CDR1 is SSHAT and CDR2 is FNYEAQ (reference sequence). The CDR3 coding sequence is TGTGCCAGCAGCTTAGGCGCGGGGGCACCCAATGAGCAGTTCTTC. It codes for CASSLGAGAPNEQFF.

The chain combines TRBV7-9 with TRBJ2-1, with 8 bases fitting TRBD1. CDR1 is SEHNR and CDR2 is FQNEAQ in the germline V gene (reference sequence). The V gene end was trimmed by 4 bases and the J gene end by 6 bases; junction bases not matched to a gene: 11. The CDR3 has 16 amino acids. CDR3 residues: CASSSGRTGTGNEQFF. The CDR3 coding sequence is TGTGCCAGCAGCTCCGGACGGACAGGGACCGGCAATGAGCAGTTCTTC.

In its sample, this clone was seen once. Here the CDR3 reads CASSLASAGRKYF. As DNA, the CDR3 is TGTGCCAGCAGTTTAGCGTCCGCAGGGCGTAAGTACTTC. V and J are TRBV12-3 or TRBV12-4 and TRBJ2-7; D may be TRBD1 (5 bases). Trimming cost V 0 bases and J 11 bases, with 14 bases left between them. The CDR3 is 13 residues long.

Only one count was recorded for this clone. This rearrangement joins TRBV5-1 to TRBJ1-5, with D hard to call. Germline loops: CDR1 SGHRS, CDR2 YFSETQ. V was trimmed by 0 bases and J by 4 bases, leaving 11 bases between them. This CDR3 is built from 15 residues. The CDR3 sequence is CASSLGPESNQPQHF. CDR3 nucleotides: TGCGCCAGCAGCTTGGGGCCAGAATCTAATCAGCCCCAGCATTTT.

This chain uses TRBV27 with TRBJ2-3; TRBD2 agrees at 11 bases. Trimming removed 7 bases from V and 3 bases from J; junction bases left unmatched: 6. This CDR3 region has 15 residues. Per the germline V gene, CDR1 is MNHEY and CDR2 is SMNVEV (reference sequence). The CDR3 DNA sequence: TGTGCCAGCACCATAGCGGGGGGGCGGACAGATACGCAGTATTTT. Protein product: CASTIAGGRTDTQYF.

This chain joins TRBV9 and TRBJ1-3; TRBD1 is a possible D gene (5 bases). V was clipped by 0 bases and J by 7 bases, with 14 bases between them. Germline-derived CDR1 and CDR2 are SGDLS and YYNGEE. This CDR3 spans 15 amino acids. CDR3 region: CASSVAGQGRNTIYF. CDR3 coding DNA: TGTGCCAGCAGCGTAGCTGGGCAGGGTAGGAACACCATATATTTT.

The J gene is TRBJ1-2, the V gene TRBV5-1, with D possibly being TRBD1 (5 bases). Germline CDR1 and CDR2: SGHRS and YFSETQ. Trimming left V 4 bases short and J 8 bases short, with 21 bases between. The CDR3 runs to 15 residues. The CDR3 DNA reads as TGCGCCAGCAGCATCGATGGGGGGGTTTTGGGAGGCTACACCTTC. Translation: CASSIDGGVLGGYTF.

This clone was seen more than once but under ten times. V gene TRBV4-2 combines with J gene TRBJ1-4, with D maybe TRBD1 (6 bases). Germline-derived CDR1 and CDR2 are LGHNA and YNFKEQ. Trimming removed 4 bases at V and 8 bases at J, with 14 bases between. The CDR3 is 14 amino acids. The CDR3 nucleotides read TGTGCCAGCAGCCTCCGGGACACGGGAGAAAAACTGTTTTTT. Encoded protein: CASSLRDTGEKLFF.

CDR3 in DNA: TGTGCCAGCAGCCCCACGCCTGGGGCCTCCTACGAGCAGTACTTC. It codes for CASSPTPGASYEQYF. This chain connects TRBV7-9 to TRBJ2-7; the D gene is possibly TRBD1 (5 bases). CDR3 length equals 15 residues. Trimming stripped 5 bases from V and 0 bases from J, with 14 bases between. Germline CDR1 is SEHNR and CDR2 is FQNEAQ (reference sequence).

The genes are TRBV12-3 or TRBV12-4 and TRBJ1-4; D uncertain. The ends were cut back, 6 bases at V and 11 bases at J, with 16 bases in the middle. The CDR3 is 13 amino acids. CDR3 nucleotides: TGTGCCAGCAGACTAGGATGGACTTCGAAACTGTTTTTT. Translating it yields CASRLGWTSKLFF.

The chain recombines TRBV10-3 with TRBJ1-3; D not resolved. This CDR3 is built from 12 residues. Trimming left V 5 bases short and J 3 bases short, with 5 bases between. The V gene's germline CDR1 is ENHRY and CDR2 SYGVKD. CDR3: CAISPDGNTIYF. DNA for the CDR3: TGTGCCATCAGTCCAGATGGAAACACCATATATTTT.

The V gene is TRBV6-5, the J gene TRBJ2-3, with 9 bases matching TRBD2. From germline, CDR1 is MNHEY and CDR2 SVGAGI. V gave up 6 bases and J gave up 3 bases; unmatched junction bases: 7. There are 15 residues in the CDR3. CDR3 in amino acids: CASRYSGGGTDTQYF. The CDR3 DNA reads TGTGCCAGCAGATATAGCGGGGGTGGGACAGATACGCAGTATTTT.

The V call is TRBV6-1, the J call TRBJ1-1; D uncertain. Trimming took 3 bases from V and 5 from J, leaving 7 bases between them. This CDR3 spans 12 amino acids. Germline V gene sequence: CDR1 MNHNS, CDR2 SASEGT. CDR3 in DNA: TGTGCCAGCAGTGATGCCGGGACTGAAGCTTTCTTT. It encodes CASSDAGTEAFF.

The V and J genes are TRBV19 and TRBJ1-1; D is unresolved. Germline values: CDR1 LNHDA, CDR2 SQIVND (reference sequence). Trimming left V 6 bases short and J 7 bases short, with 15 bases between. This CDR3 is 13 amino acids long. The CDR3 reads CASSPPWENEAFF. CDR3 nucleotides: TGTGCCAGTAGCCCCCCCTGGGAGAATGAAGCTTTCTTT.

The CDR3 sequence: CASSYRGMGARQPQHF. The CDR3 DNA sequence: TGTGCCAGCAGTTACAGGGGCATGGGGGCTCGTCAGCCCCAGCATTTT. The chain employs TRBV6-2 or TRBV6-3 and TRBJ1-5, with D tentatively TRBD1 (6 bases). The CDR3 length is 16 residues. Germline V gives CDR1 MNHEY, CDR2 SVGEGT. Trimming removed 2 bases from V and 6 bases from J, with 17 bases in between.

J is TRBJ1-4 and V is TRBV2; D remains unclear. Trimming stripped 2 bases from V and 0 bases from J, with 7 bases between. There are 15 residues in the CDR3. Germline CDR1 and CDR2: SNHLY and FYNNEI. The CDR3 loop is CASSEFSATNEKLFF. CDR3 nucleotides: TGTGCCAGCAGTGAATTCTCTGCAACTAATGAAAAACTGTTTTTT.

Comment on this clone: This CDR3 is also generated by other DNA sequences in the sample. The V call is TRBV6-2 or TRBV6-3, the J call TRBJ2-5; D gene ambiguous. The CDR3 covers 12 residues. Trimming pared 0 bases from V and 4 bases from J, leaving 3 bases between. In germline, CDR1 is MNHEY, CDR2 SVGEGT. The CDR3 spells CASSYSRETQYF. DNA of the CDR3: TGTGCCAGCAGTTACTCGAGAGAGACCCAGTACTTC.

The sample holds one count of this clone. The chain combines TRBV10-3 with TRBJ2-5, with a tentative D call TRBD1 (5 bases). The CDR3 runs to 15 residues. V was pared by 0 bases and J by 5 bases, with 13 bases between. The germline V gene has CDR1 ENHRY and CDR2 SYGVKD. The CDR3 region is CAISESIQSGETQYF. The CDR3 nucleotides are TGTGCCATCAGTGAGTCGATACAATCAGGGGAGACCCAGTACTTC.

On this clone itself: The germline gene is not matched at one end of the junction; a read error may be the cause. V is TRBV6-5 and J is TRBJ2-5, with 7 bases matching TRBD1. This CDR3 comprises 15 residues. Germline lookup yields CDR1 MNHEY and CDR2 SVGAGI. CDR3 nucleotides: TGTGCCAGCAGTTACTCGGGGACAGCCCAAGAGGCCCAGTACTTC. This sequence encodes CASSYSGTAQEAQYF.

The rearrangement links TRBV29-1 to TRBJ2-1; the D gene is possibly TRBD2 (6 bases). The germline V gene encodes CDR1 SQVTM and CDR2 ANQGSEA. This CDR3 contains 15 residues. The V gene lost 4 bases and the J gene lost 6 bases, with 19 bases spanning the gap. The CDR3 sequence is CSVAVWGVWPNEQFF. In DNA form, the CDR3 reads TGCAGCGTTGCCGTTTGGGGGGTTTGGCCCAATGAGCAGTTCTTC.

V gene TRBV6-5 combines with J gene TRBJ2-7; D is perhaps TRBD2 (5 bases). This CDR3 spans 15 amino acids. The V and J ends lost 6 bases and 0 bases respectively, with 15 bases between them. Per germline, CDR1 MNHEY and CDR2 SVGAGI. DNA of the CDR3: TGTGCCAGCAGCTCCAGGCGGGCCAGCTCCTACGAGCAGTACTTC. Translation: CASSSRRASSYEQYF.

The rearrangement joins TRBV6-5 to TRBJ2-1; 11 bases agree with TRBD1. Germline V gives CDR1 MNHEY, CDR2 SVGAGI. This CDR3 is built from 13 residues. With V trimmed by 6 bases and J by 8 bases, 3 bases remained unmatched. The CDR3 nucleotides are TGTGCCAGCAGCTGGACAGGGGGCCATGAGCAGTTCTTC. This encodes CASSWTGGHEQFF.

This clone was detected a few times. The chain carries TRBV12-3 or TRBV12-4 and TRBJ1-6; tentatively, D is TRBD1 (6 bases). V was cut by 5 bases and J by 13 bases, with 12 bases left in between. The CDR3 consists of 12 residues. The CDR3, as DNA: TGTGCCAGCAGTCCCCCCCAGGGGCCCCTCCACTTT. The encoded protein is CASSPPQGPLHF.

This chain joins TRBV28 and TRBJ1-5; 9 bases are shared with TRBD1. The CDR3 loop spans 15 amino acids. V trimming: 5 bases; J trimming: 5 bases; junction bases outside the gene matches: 7. The germline CDR1 and CDR2 sequences are MDHEN and SYDVKM. The CDR3 sequence is CASSLGTGPYQPQHF. The CDR3 DNA is TGTGCCAGCAGTCTCGGGACAGGGCCTTATCAGCCCCAGCATTTT.

The CDR3: CASSLNFGTGELFF. The CDR3 DNA reads as TGTGCCAGCAGCTTAAACTTTGGCACCGGGGAGCTGTTTTTT. The chain uses TRBV7-9 and TRBJ2-2, with unresolved D. V was pared by 2 bases and J by 4 bases, with 8 bases between. The CDR3 spans 14 residues. Germline CDR1 and CDR2: SEHNR and FQNEAQ (reference sequence).

This clone has a handful of counts. V usage is TRBV29-1 and J usage is TRBJ1-3, with D uncertain. Germline values: CDR1 SQVTM, CDR2 ANQGSEA. This CDR3 is 10 amino acids long. Deletions cut 7 bases from V and 8 bases from J, with 9 bases between. The CDR3 nucleotides are TGCAGCGCCGGTGTGGACACCATATATTTT. Amino acid sequence: CSAGVDTIYF.

The rearrangement joins TRBV5-5 to TRBJ2-7, with 12 bases lining up with TRBD2. Germline CDR1 and CDR2: SGHKS and YYEKEE (reference sequence). The CDR3 is made up of 14 amino acids. J lost 7 bases, V lost 0 bases, and 2 bases had no gene match. Here the CDR3 reads CASSLVLAGGEQYF. CDR3 nucleotides: TGTGCCAGCAGCTTGGTACTAGCGGGGGGTGAGCAGTACTTC.

V gene TRBV3-1 (or the pseudogene TRBV3-2) combines with J gene TRBJ1-1; 10 positions match TRBD1. With 1 base clipped from V and 3 bases from J, the junction kept 2 bases outside the gene matches. CDR3 length equals 15 residues. Germline CDR1 LGHDT, CDR2 YNNKEL (reference sequence). CDR3 sequence reads: CASSQVGTGDTEAFF. The CDR3 DNA is TGTGCCAGCAGCCAAGTTGGGACAGGGGACACTGAAGCTTTCTTT.

V is TRBV7-3 and J is TRBJ1-1; D is undetermined. The CDR3 is 12 amino acids. The germline V gene has CDR1 SGHTA and CDR2 FQGTGA. V was clipped by 2 bases and J by 9 bases, with 10 bases between them. The CDR3 loop is CASSLPGLKAFF. The DNA for the CDR3 is TGTGCCAGCAGCTTACCAGGTCTCAAAGCTTTCTTT. Together with reference TRBV7-3 and TRBJ1-1, the CDR3 gives the full variable domain: GAGVSQTPSNKVTEKGKYVELRCDPISGHTALYWYRQSLGQGPEFLIYFQGTGAADDSGLPNDRFFAVRPEGSVSTLKIQRTERGDSAVYLCASSLPGLKAFFGQGTRLTVV.